Given below is one T cell receptor beta chain in context. The data originate from a study of cytomegalovirus exposure and HLA in healthy donors. V was cut by 4 bases and J by 1 base, with 11 bases left in between. This CDR3 is built from 14 residues. Germline CDR1 and CDR2: KGHSH and LQKENI. PCR was performed using 60 Vbeta and 13 Jbeta primers. Data came from immunoSEQ multiplex PCR; TCRdb stores just in-frame clones and leaves some out. The sample carries around 91,000 clones, just under 80% recorded once. Sequencing was done on a sample of PBMCs. This chain uses TRBV18 with TRBJ2-7; TRBD1 is a possible D gene (7 bases). The sequence came from a male donor in good health and CMV-seropositive. CDR3 nucleotide sequence: TGTGCCAGCTCACAGGAGGGGGCATCCTACGAGCAGTACTTC. Its protein is CASSQEGASYEQYF.